These 10 T cell receptor beta chains originate from one sample sequenced in a study of blood T cell repertoires in COVID-19. The table came from immunoSEQ multiplex PCR; TCRdb's copy has only in-frame clones and leaves some out. The sample comprises some 130,000 clones, roughly nine tenths of which are singletons, and around 3.7% rests with the top ten. Sequencing was carried out using peripheral blood. The receptors shown here come from a man between 45 and 60 years old with active COVID-19.

The CDR3 nucleotides are TGTGCCAGCAGAAGAGCTACAGGGTCGAGCACTGAAGCTTTCTTT. Amino acid sequence: CASRRATGSSTEAFF. The chain combines TRBV6-5 with TRBJ1-1, with D possibly being TRBD1 (6 bases). The CDR3 totals 15 residues. Trimming took 6 bases from V and 4 from J, leaving 18 bases between them. Germline V gene lookup returns CDR1 MNHEY and CDR2 SVGAGI.

This chain connects TRBV2 to TRBJ1-1; TRBD1 matches 7 bases. Germline values: CDR1 SNHLY, CDR2 FYNNEI. V shed 4 bases and J 0 bases; nucleotides not matched to a gene: 14. CDR3 length: 18 amino acids. This chain's CDR3 is CASSVFRDSLWMNTEAFF. CDR3 coding DNA: TGTGCCAGCAGTGTTTTCCGGGACAGTCTGTGGATGAACACTGAAGCTTTCTTT.

The DNA for the CDR3 is TGTGCCAGTAGTATTGGGACAGGTCACGGCACTGAAGCTTTCTTT. This gives the protein CASSIGTGHGTEAFF. This chain joins TRBV19 and TRBJ1-1, with 8 bases matching TRBD1. Per the germline V gene, CDR1 is LNHDA and CDR2 is SQIVND (reference sequence). This CDR3 contains 15 residues. V gave up 3 bases and J gave up 4 bases; unmatched junction bases: 7.

The gene calls are TRBV7-9 and TRBJ2-1, with 10 bases lining up with TRBD2. The CDR3 spans 18 residues. The V gene end was trimmed by 2 bases and the J gene end by 5 bases; junction bases not matched to a gene: 12. Germline CDR1 and CDR2: SEHNR and FQNEAQ (reference sequence). The CDR3 nucleotides are TGTGCCAGCAGCTTACCATATCGACTAGCGGGTGGGAACAATGAGCAGTTCTTC. Amino acid sequence: CASSLPYRLAGGNNEQFF.

The CDR3 DNA is TGTGCCAGCAGCTTAAGGACTGGAAATCCGGGCGAGCAGTACTTC. It yields the protein CASSLRTGNPGEQYF. The rearrangement joins TRBV7-9 to TRBJ2-7, with D maybe TRBD2 (5 bases). Germline-derived CDR1 and CDR2 are SEHNR and FQNEAQ (reference sequence). V was trimmed by 2 bases and J by 6 bases, leaving 17 bases between them. CDR3 size: 15 residues.

The rearrangement uses TRBV6-4 and TRBJ1-5, with TRBD1 matching over 9 bases. V shed 5 bases and J 7 bases; nucleotides not matched to a gene: 6. The V gene's germline CDR1 is MRHNA and CDR2 SNTAGT. This CDR3 spans 14 amino acids. CDR3 sequence reads: CASSSTGGAQPQHF. The DNA for the CDR3 is TGTGCCAGCAGTTCCACAGGGGGCGCCCAGCCCCAGCATTTT.

J is TRBJ2-3 and V is TRBV7-2, with TRBD2 matching over 13 bases. The CDR3 has 17 residues. The germline gives CDR1 SGHTA, CDR2 FQGNSA. V gave up 1 base and J gave up 0 bases; unmatched junction bases: 1. CDR3 nucleotides: TGTGCCAGCAGCTTAGGGACTAGCGGGGGTAGCACAGATACGCAGTATTTT. Its protein product is CASSLGTSGGSTDTQYF.

The chain is built from TRBV15 and TRBJ2-3, with 9 bases matching TRBD2. This CDR3 is 21 amino acids long. CDR1 and CDR2 from the germline V gene are LNHNV and YYDKDF (reference sequence). The J segment lost 3 bases and the V segment lost 0 bases, leaving 19 bases of the junction unmatched. CDR3 protein: CATSRDPRAGGPVPATDTQYF. CDR3 bases: TGTGCCACCAGCAGAGATCCTAGGGCGGGAGGGCCAGTACCCGCGACAGATACGCAGTATTTT.

V is TRBV2 and J is TRBJ2-7; 9 nucleotides agree with TRBD2. Unmatched junction bases numbered 10, after V lost 6 bases and J lost 4 bases. The V gene's germline CDR1 is SNHLY and CDR2 FYNNEI. This CDR3 contains 15 residues. Here the CDR3 DNA reads TGTGCCAGCAGCTACTCTAGCGGGGAAGCATACGAGCAGTACTTC. Amino acids: CASSYSSGEAYEQYF.

V and J are TRBV12-3 or TRBV12-4 and TRBJ1-4; D unclear. This CDR3 region has 12 residues. The V gene lost 3 bases and the J gene lost 10 bases, with 9 bases spanning the gap. CDR3 region: CASSFLSGKLFF. CDR3 nucleotide sequence: TGTGCCAGCAGTTTTCTGTCCGGAAAACTGTTTTTT.